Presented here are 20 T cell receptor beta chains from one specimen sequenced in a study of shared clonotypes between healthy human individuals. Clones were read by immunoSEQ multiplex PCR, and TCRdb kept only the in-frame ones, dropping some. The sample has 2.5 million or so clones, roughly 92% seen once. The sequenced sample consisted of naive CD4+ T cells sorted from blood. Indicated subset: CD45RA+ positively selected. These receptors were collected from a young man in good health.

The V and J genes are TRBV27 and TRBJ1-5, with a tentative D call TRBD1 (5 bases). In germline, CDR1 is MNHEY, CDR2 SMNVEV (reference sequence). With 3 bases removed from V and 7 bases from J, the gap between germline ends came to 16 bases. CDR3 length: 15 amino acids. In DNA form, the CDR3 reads TGTGCCAGCAGTTTTGCAGGGAGAGAGCGACAGCCCCAGCATTTT. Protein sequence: CASSFAGRERQPQHF.

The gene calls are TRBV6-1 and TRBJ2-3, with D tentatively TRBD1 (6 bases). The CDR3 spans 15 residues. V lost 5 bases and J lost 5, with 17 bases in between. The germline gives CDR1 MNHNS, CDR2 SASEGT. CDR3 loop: CASSPRTEGGDTQYF. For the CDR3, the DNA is TGTGCCAGCAGTCCCAGGACAGAAGGGGGAGATACGCAGTATTTT.

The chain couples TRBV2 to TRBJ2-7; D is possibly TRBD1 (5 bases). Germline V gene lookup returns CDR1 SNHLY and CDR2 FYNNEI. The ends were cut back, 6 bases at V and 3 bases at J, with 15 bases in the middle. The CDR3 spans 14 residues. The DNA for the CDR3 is TGTGCCAGCAGGTCAACAGGTGACGACTACGAGCAGTACTTC. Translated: CASRSTGDDYEQYF.

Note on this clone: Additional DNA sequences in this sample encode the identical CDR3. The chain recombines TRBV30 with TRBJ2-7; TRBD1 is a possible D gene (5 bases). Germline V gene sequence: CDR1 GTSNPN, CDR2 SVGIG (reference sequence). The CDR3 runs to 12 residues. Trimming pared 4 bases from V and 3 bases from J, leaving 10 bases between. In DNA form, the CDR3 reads TGTGCCTGGAAGGCAGACAGCTACGAGCAGTACTTC. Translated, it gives CAWKADSYEQYF.

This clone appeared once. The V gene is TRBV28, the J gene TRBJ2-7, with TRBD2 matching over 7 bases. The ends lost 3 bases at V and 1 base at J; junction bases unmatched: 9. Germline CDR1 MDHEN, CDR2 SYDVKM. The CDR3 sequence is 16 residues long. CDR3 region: CASSLSRGVKSYEQYF. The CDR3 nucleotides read TGTGCCAGCAGTTTGAGTCGGGGGGTGAAATCCTACGAGCAGTACTTC.

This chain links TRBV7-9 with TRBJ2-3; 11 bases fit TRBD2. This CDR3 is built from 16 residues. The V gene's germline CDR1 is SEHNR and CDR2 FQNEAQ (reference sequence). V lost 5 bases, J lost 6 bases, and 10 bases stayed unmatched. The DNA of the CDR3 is TGTGCCAGCAGCCCCCAGCTAGCGGGGGGCCAGGATACGCAGTATTTT. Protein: CASSPQLAGGQDTQYF.

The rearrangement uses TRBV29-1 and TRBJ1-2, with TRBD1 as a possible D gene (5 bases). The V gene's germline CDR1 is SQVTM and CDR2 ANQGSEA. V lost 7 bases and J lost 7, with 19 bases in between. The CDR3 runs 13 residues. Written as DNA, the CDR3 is TGCAGCGGCCTGGAGGGGTCGGGAGGTGGCTACACCTTC. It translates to CSGLEGSGGGYTF.

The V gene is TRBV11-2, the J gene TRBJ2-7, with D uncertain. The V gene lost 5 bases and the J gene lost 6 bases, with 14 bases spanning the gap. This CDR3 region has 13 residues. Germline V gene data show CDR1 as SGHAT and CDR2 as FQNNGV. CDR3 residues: CASSQALGSEQYF. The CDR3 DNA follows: TGTGCCAGCAGCCAGGCCCTGGGGTCCGAGCAGTACTTC. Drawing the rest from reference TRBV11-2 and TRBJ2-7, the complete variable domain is EAGVAQSPRYKIIEKRQSVAFWCNPISGHATLYWYQQILGQGPKLLIQFQNNGVVDDSQLPKDRFSAERLKGVDSTLKIQPAKLEDSAVYLCASSQALGSEQYFGPGTRLTVT.

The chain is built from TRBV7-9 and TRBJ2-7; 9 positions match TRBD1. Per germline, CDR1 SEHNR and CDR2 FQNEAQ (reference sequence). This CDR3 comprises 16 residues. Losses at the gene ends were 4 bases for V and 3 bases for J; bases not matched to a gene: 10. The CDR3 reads CASSSTRGDRVYEQYF. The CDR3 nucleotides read TGTGCCAGCAGCTCCACCCGAGGGGACAGGGTCTACGAGCAGTACTTC.

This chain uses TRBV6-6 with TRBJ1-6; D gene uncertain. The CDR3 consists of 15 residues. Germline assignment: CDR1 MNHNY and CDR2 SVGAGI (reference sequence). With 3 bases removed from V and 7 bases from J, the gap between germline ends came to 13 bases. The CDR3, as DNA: TGTGCCAGCAGTTATCAAGGCGGAGGCAATTCACCCCTCCACTTT. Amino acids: CASSYQGGGNSPLHF.

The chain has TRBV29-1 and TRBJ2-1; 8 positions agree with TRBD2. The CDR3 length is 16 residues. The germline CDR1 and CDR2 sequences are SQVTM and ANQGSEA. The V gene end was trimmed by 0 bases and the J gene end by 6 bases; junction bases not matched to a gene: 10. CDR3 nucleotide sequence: TGCAGCGTTGAAGACGCCAGGAAGGCGGGAGGCAATGAGCAGTTCTTC. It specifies CSVEDARKAGGNEQFF.

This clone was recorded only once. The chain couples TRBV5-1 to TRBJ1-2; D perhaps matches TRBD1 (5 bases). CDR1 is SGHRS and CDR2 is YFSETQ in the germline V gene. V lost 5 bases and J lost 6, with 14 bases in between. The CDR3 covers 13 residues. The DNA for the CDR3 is TGCGCCAGCAGACCGACAGTAAAGGATGGCTACACCTTC. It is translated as CASRPTVKDGYTF.

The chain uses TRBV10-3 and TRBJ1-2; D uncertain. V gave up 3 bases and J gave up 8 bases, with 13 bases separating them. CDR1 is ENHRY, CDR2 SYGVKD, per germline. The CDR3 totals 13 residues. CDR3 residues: CAISDTVNSGYTF. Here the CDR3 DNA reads TGTGCCATCAGTGATACGGTAAATAGCGGCTACACCTTC.

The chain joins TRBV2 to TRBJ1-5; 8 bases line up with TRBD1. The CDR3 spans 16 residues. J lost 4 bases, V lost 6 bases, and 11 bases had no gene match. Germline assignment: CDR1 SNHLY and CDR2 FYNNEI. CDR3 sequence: CASSYFGQGENQPQHF. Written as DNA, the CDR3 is TGTGCCAGCAGCTATTTTGGACAGGGAGAAAATCAGCCCCAGCATTTT.

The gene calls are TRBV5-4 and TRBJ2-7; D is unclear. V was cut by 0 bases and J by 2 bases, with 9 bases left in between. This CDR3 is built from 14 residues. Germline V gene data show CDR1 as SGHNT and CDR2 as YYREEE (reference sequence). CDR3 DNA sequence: TGTGCCAGCAGCTTGGATCCCCCGGCCTACGAGCAGTACTTC. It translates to CASSLDPPAYEQYF.

CDR3 loop: CASRSSRGQPHSNQPQHF. The CDR3, as DNA: TGTGCAAGTCGCTCTAGTCGGGGACAACCCCATAGCAATCAGCCCCAGCATTTT. The chain is built from TRBV12-2 and TRBJ1-5; the table's D call TRBD1 went unverified against the DNA. TRBV12-2 is listed as a pseudogene. CDR3 length: 18 residues.

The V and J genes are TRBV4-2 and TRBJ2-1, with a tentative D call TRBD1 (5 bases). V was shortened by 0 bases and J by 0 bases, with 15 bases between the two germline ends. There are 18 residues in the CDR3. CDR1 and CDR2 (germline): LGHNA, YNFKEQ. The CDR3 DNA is TGTGCCAGCAGCCAAGAGTCAACAGGTCCTAGCTCCTACAATGAGCAGTTCTTC. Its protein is CASSQESTGPSSYNEQFF.

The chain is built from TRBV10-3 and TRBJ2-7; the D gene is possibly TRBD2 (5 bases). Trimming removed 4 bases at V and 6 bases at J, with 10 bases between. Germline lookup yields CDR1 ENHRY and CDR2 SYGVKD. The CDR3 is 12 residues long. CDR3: CAISAGLSEQYF. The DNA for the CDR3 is TGTGCCATCAGTGCGGGATTAAGCGAGCAGTACTTC.

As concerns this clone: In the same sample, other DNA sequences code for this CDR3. Written as DNA, the CDR3 is TGTGCCAGCAGTTACGTTCAGGGTGGCGGCTACACCTTC. This sequence encodes CASSYVQGGGYTF. V gene TRBV6-6 combines with J gene TRBJ1-2, with D perhaps TRBD1 (5 bases). V lost 2 bases, J lost 8 bases, and 12 bases lay in between. This CDR3 has 13 amino acids. Germline CDR1 MNHNY, CDR2 SVGAGI (reference sequence).

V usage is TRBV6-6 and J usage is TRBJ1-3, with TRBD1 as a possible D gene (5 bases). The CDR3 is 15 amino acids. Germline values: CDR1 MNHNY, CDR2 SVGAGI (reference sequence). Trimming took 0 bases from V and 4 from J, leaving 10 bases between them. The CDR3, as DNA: TGTGCCAGCAGTTACTCGGGGGAAAAAGGAAACACCATATATTTT. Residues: CASSYSGEKGNTIYF.